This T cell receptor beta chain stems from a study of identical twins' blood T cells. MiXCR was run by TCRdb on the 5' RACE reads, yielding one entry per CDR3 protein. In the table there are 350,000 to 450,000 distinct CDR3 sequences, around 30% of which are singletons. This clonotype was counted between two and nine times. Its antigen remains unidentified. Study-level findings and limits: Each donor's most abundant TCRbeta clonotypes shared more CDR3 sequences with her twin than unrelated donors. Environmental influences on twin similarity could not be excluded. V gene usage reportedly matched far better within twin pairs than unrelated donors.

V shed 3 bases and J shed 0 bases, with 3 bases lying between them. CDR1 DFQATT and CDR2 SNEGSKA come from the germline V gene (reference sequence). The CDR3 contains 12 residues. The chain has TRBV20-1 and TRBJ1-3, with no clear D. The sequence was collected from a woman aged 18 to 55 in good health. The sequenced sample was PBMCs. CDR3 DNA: TGCAGTGCTAGTCTCTCTGGAAACACCATATATTTT. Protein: CSASLSGNTIYF.